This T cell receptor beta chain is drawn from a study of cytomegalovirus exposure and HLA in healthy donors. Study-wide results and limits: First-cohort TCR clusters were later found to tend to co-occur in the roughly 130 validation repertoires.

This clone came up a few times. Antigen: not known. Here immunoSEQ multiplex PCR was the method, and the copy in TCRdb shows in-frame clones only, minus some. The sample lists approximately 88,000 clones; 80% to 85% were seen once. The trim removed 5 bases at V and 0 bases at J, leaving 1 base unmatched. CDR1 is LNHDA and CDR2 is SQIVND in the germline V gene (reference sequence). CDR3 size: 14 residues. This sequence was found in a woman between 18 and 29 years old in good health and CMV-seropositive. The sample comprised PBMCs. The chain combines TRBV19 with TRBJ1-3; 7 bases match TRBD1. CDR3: CASSWDSSGNTIYF. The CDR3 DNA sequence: TGTGCCAGTAGTTGGGACAGCTCTGGAAACACCATATATTTT.